The text below deals with one T cell receptor (beta chain). The data originate from a study of cytomegalovirus exposure and HLA in healthy donors. Researchers ran the PCR with 60 Vbeta and 13 Jbeta primers. The data were produced by immunoSEQ multiplex PCR, yet TCRdb's version contains in-frame clones alone and is incomplete. This sample has fewer than 150,000 clones; roughly three quarters occur once, and the top ten carry roughly 4%. Germline V lookup: CDR1 SGHVS, CDR2 FQNEAQ. V was pared by 1 base and J by 4 bases, with 9 bases of the junction left unmatched. The CDR3 length is 16 residues. This TCR came from a man aged 18 to 29 in good health and CMV-seronegative. What was sequenced was PBMCs. The chain couples TRBV7-8 to TRBJ1-1; 7 bases line up with TRBD1. The CDR3 loop reads CASSLGRQGRITEAFF. The CDR3 region has the DNA TGTGCCAGCAGCTTAGGGAGACAGGGAAGGATCACTGAAGCTTTCTTT.